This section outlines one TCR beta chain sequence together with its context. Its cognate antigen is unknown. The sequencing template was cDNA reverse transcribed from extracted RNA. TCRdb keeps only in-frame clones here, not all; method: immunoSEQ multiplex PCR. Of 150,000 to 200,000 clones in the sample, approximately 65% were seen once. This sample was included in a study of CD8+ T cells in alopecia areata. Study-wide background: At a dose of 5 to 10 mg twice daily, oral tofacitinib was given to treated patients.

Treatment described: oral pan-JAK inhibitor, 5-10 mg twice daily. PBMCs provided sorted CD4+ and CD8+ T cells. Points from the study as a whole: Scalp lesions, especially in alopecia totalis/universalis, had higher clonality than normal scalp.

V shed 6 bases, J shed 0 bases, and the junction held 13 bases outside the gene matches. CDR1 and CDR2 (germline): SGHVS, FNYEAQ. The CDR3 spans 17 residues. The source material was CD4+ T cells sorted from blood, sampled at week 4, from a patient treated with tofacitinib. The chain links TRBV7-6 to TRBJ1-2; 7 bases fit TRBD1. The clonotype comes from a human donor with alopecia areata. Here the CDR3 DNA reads TGTGCCAGCAGTCCTAGGCCAGGGGGAACGGCTAACTATGGCTACACCTTC. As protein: CASSPRPGGTANYGYTF.